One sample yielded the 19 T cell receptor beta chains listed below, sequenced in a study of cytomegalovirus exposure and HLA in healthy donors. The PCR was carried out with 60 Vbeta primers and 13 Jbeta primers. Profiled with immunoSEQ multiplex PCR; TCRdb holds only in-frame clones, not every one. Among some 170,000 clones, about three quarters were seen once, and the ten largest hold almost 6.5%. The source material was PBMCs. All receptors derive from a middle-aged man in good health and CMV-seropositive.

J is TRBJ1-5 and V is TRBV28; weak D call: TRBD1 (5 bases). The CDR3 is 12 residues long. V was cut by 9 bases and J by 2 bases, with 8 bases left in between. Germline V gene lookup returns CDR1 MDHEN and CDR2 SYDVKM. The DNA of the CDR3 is TGTGCCAGTTCACAGGGCAATCAGCCCCAGCATTTT. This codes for CASSQGNQPQHF. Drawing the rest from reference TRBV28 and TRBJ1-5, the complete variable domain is DVKVTQSSRYLVKRTGEKVFLECVQDMDHENMFWYRQDPGLGLRLIYFSYDVKMKEKGDIPEGYSVSREKKERFSLILESASTNQTSMYLCASSQGNQPQHFGDGTRLSIL.

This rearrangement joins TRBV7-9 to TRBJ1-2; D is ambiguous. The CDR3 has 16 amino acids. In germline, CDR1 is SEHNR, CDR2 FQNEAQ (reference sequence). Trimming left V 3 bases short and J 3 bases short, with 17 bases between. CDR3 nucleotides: TGTGCCAGCAGCTTTGCGGATACCCGGACTGACTATGGCTACACCTTC. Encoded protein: CASSFADTRTDYGYTF.

Written as DNA, the CDR3 is TGTGCCAGTGGGGGGCCGGCGGGAGCTCTCAATGAGCAGTTCTTC. It yields the protein CASGGPAGALNEQFF. V gene TRBV19 combines with J gene TRBJ2-1; D is possibly TRBD2 (7 bases). The length of the CDR3 is 15 residues. CDR1 is LNHDA and CDR2 is SQIVND in the germline V gene (reference sequence). Deletions cut 8 bases from V and 6 bases from J, with 20 bases between.

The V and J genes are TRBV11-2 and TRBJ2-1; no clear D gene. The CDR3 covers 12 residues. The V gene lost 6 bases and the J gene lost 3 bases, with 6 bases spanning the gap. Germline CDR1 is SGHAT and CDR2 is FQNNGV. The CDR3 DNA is TGTGCCAGCAGTACCGGCTACAATGAGCAGTTCTTC. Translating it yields CASSTGYNEQFF.

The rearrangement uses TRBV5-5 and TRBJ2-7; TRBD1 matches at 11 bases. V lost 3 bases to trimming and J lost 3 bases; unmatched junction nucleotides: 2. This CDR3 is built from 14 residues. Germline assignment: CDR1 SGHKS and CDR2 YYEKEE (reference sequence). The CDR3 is CASSSGTGGYEQYF. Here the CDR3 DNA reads TGTGCCAGCAGCTCCGGGACAGGGGGCTACGAGCAGTACTTC.

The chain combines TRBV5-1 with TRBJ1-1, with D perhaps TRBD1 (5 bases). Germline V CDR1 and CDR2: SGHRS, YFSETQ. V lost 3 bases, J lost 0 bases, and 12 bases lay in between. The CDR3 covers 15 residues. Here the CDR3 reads CASSSDNQMNTEAFF. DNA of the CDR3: TGCGCCAGCAGCTCGGACAATCAAATGAACACTGAAGCTTTCTTT.

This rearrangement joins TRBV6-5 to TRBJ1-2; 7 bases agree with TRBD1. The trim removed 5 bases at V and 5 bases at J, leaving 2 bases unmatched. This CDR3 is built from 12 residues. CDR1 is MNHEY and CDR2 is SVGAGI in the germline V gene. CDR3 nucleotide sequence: TGTGCCAGCAGTCAGACAGGGTATGGCTACACCTTC. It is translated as CASSQTGYGYTF.

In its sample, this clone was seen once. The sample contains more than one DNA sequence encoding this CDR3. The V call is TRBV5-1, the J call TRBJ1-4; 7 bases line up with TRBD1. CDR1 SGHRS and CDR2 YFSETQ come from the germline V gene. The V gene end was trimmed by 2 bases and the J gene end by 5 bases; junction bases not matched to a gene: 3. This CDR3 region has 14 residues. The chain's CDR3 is CASSLGGANEKLFF. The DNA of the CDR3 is TGCGCCAGCAGCTTAGGGGGCGCCAATGAAAAACTGTTTTTT.

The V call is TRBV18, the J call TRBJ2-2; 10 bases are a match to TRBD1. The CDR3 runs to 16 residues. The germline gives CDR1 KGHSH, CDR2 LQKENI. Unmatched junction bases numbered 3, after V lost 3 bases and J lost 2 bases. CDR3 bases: TGTGCCAGCTCACCCCCGACAGGGGGCAACACCGGGGAGCTGTTTTTT. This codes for CASSPPTGGNTGELFF.

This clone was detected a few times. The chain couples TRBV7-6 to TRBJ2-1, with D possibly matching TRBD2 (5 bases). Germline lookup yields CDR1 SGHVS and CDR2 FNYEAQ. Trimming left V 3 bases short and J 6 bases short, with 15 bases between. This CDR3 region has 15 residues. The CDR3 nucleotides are TGTGCCAGCAGCTTTCTCCCACGGAGCGGCAATGAGCAGTTCTTC. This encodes CASSFLPRSGNEQFF.

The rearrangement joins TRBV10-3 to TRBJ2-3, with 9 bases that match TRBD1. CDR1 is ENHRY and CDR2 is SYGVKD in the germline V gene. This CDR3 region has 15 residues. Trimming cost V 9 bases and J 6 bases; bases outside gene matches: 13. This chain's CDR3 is CAMADRDRVLDTQYF. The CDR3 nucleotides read TGTGCCATGGCAGACCGGGACAGGGTACTGGATACGCAGTATTTT.

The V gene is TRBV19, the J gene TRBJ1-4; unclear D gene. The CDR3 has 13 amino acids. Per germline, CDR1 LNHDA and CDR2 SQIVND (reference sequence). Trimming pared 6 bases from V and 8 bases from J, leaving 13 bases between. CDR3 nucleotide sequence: TGTGCCAGTAGCCTTGGGTTGGAGGAAAAACTGTTTTTT. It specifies CASSLGLEEKLFF.

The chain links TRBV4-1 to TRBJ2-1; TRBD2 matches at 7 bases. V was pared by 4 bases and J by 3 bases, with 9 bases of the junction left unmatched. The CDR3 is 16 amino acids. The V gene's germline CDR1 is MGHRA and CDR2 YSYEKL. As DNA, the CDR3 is TGCGCCAGCAGCCGAGAGCAAGCGGGGCTCTACAATGAGCAGTTCTTC. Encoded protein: CASSREQAGLYNEQFF.

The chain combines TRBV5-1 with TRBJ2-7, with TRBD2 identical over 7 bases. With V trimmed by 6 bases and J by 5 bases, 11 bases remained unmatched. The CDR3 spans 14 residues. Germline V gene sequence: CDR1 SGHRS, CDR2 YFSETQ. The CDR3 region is CASKNPSGDHEQYF. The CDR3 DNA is TGCGCCAGCAAAAACCCCAGCGGGGACCACGAGCAGTACTTC. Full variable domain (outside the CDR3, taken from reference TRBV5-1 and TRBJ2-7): KAGVTQTPRYLIKTRGQQVTLSCSPISGHRSVSWYQQTPGQGLQFLFEYFSETQRNKGNFPGRFSGRQFSNSRSEMNVSTLELGDSALYLCASKNPSGDHEQYFGPGTRLTVT.

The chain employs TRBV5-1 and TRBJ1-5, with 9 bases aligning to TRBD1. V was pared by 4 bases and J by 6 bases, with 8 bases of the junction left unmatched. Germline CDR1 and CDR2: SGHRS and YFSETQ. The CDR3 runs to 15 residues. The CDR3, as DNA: TGCGCCAGCAGCCCTGGACAGGGGATCGGTCAGCCCCAGCATTTT. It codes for CASSPGQGIGQPQHF.

The CDR3 sequence is CSVSHPTGANYGYTF. CDR3 DNA sequence: TGCAGCGTCTCGCACCCGACAGGGGCTAACTATGGCTACACCTTC. The rearrangement links TRBV29-1 to TRBJ1-2, with 8 bases aligning to TRBD1. CDR1 is SQVTM, CDR2 ANQGSEA, per germline. The CDR3 is made up of 15 amino acids. The V and J ends lost 6 bases and 0 bases, in that order; junction bases with no gene match: 9.

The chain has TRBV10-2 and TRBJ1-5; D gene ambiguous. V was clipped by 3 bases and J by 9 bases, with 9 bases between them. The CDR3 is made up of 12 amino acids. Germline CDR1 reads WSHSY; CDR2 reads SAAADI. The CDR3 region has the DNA TGCGCCAGCAGTGAAGCCCCTGGGCCCCAGCATTTT. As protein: CASSEAPGPQHF.

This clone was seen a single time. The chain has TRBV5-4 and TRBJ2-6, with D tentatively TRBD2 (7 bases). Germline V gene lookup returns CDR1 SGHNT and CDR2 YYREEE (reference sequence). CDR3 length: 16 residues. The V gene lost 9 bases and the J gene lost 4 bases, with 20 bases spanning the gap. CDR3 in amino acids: CATVWGGAKGANVLTF. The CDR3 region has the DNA TGTGCCACAGTATGGGGGGGGGCGAAGGGGGCCAACGTCCTGACTTTC.

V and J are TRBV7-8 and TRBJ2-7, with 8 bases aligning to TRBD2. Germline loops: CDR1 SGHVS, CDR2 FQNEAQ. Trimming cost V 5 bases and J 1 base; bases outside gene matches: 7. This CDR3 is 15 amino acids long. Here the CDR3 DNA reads TGTGCCAGCAGCCCCCTAGCGGGTATATCCTACGAGCAGTACTTC. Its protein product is CASSPLAGISYEQYF.